This TCR beta chain was identified during a study of blood T cell repertoires in COVID-19 (TCRdb year 2020). About the study as a whole: The collaborator samples originated in the United States, Italy and Spain and spanned the acute and convalescent phases of COVID-19. The prospective study material was composed of cDNA or gDNA derived from T cells, B-cell-depleted T cells, or PBMCs. Deeply sampled blood TCRbeta repertoires from subjects exposed to, actively infected with, or recovered from COVID-19 were included in the dataset. The repertoires were made available in a free public database intended to serve as a resource for research on the immune response to SARS-CoV-2. Samples were obtained from the ongoing ImmuneRACE study (first 160 participants) and from 1,254 subjects provided by 6 global collaborators. Sample metadata almost always included a de-identified subject ID, COVID-19 status, age in years and sex. Where available, HLA class I and class II types were obtained from metadata supplied by the sample provider rather than from assay-based typing.

Overall study outcomes, separate from this receptor: The amount of clinical and demographic metadata varied by source and participant and was provided uncurated.

One collaborating source in Seattle enrolled patients while the patients were actively infected and followed the patients over time throughout the course of disease. Each collaborating institution followed its own protocols to collect whole blood in K2EDTA tubes. For TCRbeta analysis, collaborators shipped samples in one of three forms: frozen whole blood, isolated PBMCs, or DNA extracted from either of those sample types. This clone showed up just a few times. The antigen it binds to is not known. No base quality information exists; no much larger clone differs at one position. TCRbeta CDR3 regions were amplified from genomic DNA by means of the immunoSEQ Assay, a bias-controlled multiplex PCR. The study's processing was this. Within the assay, amplification of reference gene primers was used to estimate how many nucleated cells each sample contained. To quantify the absolute abundance of each unique TCRbeta CDR3 rearrangement, sequence reads were collapsed and filtered. For each sample, productive Simpson clonality was calculated by taking the square root of Simpson's diversity index across productive rearrangements. The immuneACCESS repertoire file appears here via TCRdb, limited to in-frame rearrangements. These files lack a portion of the clones; in checked studies, under half of the deficit traces to unresolved V genes, and the cause of the others is not known. V and J calls and clone size come straight from that table; D and trimming were deduced from the DNA. Here the sample has about 370,000 clones; around 87% occur a single time. About 10% of the sample is held by the ten biggest clonotypes.

Trimming takes 5 bases off V and 2 bases off J; junction bases not matched to a gene: 7. The germline V gene yields ENHRY for CDR1 and SYGVKD for CDR2. The CDR3 runs 15 residues from the cysteine to the phenylalanine. The only DNA kept is the CDR3, 45 bases in frame from the first base. The TCR was taken from a woman in her 30s with COVID-19, enrolled during active disease. Here the chain combines TRBV10-3 and TRBJ2-5; 8 central bases correspond to TRBD1. Material: peripheral blood. The nucleotide sequence is given as TGTGCCATCAGTCCCACCGGACAGGGACAAGAGACCCAGTACTTC. Its protein product is CAISPTGQGQETQYF.